These T cell receptor beta chains were read from a single sample in a study of shared clonotypes between healthy human individuals. Assay: immunoSEQ multiplex PCR; the TCRdb copy retains only in-frame clones and omits some. There are around 2.1 million clones in the sample; about 92% occur only once, and under 2% lies in the top ten. The sample consisted of naive CD8+ T cells from PBMCs. These receptors originate from a man younger than 35 in good health. Some clones in this sample may be carry-over from other donors' samples. CDR3s include the opening cysteine and the closing phenylalanine or tryptophan. The order of the fields is clone size, D gene, J gene, V gene, CDR3 protein, CDR3 DNA. D genes are given only for firm matches. Only some rows state a clone size, as once, few, many or a class for expanded clones.

>.|.|TRBJ2-1|TRBV27
CASSSYTREQFF
TGTGCCAGCAGTTCCTACACCCGGGAGCAGTTCTTC
>.|TRBD1|TRBJ2-7|TRBV6-5
CASSPLDRETYEQYF
TGTGCCAGCAGTCCCCTCGACAGGGAGACCTACGAGCAGTACTTC
>.|.|TRBJ1-2|TRBV10-3
CAISESRGGAGIYGYTF
TGTGCCATCAGTGAGTCGCGCGGAGGGGCCGGAATTTATGGCTACACCTTC
>.|.|TRBJ2-1|TRBV4-3
CASSQDRLAYNEQFF
TGCGCCAGCAGCCAAGATCGGCTAGCTTACAATGAGCAGTTCTTC
>.|.|TRBJ1-1|TRBV27
CASILRVNVGEAFF
TGTGCCAGCATTTTGAGAGTGAATGTAGGTGAAGCTTTCTTT
>.|.|TRBJ1-2|TRBV15
CATSRDGSGLMRGYTF
TGTGCCACCAGCAGAGATGGATCGGGACTCATGCGAGGCTACACCTTC
>.|.|TRBJ2-7|TRBV29-1
CSVVTPLTGLSSYEQYF
TGCAGCGTTGTAACGCCCTTGACAGGCCTTAGCTCCTACGAGCAGTACTTC
>.|TRBD2|TRBJ2-7|TRBV7-9
CASSRTSSYEQYF
TGTGCCAGCAGCCGGACTAGTTCGTACGAGCAGTACTTC
>.|.|TRBJ1-3|TRBV6-6
CASSARSEGSGNTIYF
TGTGCCAGCAGCGCCCGTAGCGAGGGATCTGGAAACACCATATATTTT
>.|.|TRBJ1-5|TRBV19
CASNEPGSGYSNQPQHF
TGTGCCAGTAACGAACCGGGGTCAGGCTATAGCAATCAGCCCCAGCATTTT
>.|TRBD1|TRBJ1-2|TRBV7-2
CASSLGQGYGYTF
TGTGCCAGCAGCTTAGGACAGGGCTATGGCTACACCTTC
>.|.|TRBJ2-7|TRBV7-2
CASSLGNSYEQYF
TGTGCCAGCAGCTTAGGGAACTCCTACGAGCAGTACTTC
>once|TRBD2|TRBJ2-3|TRBV28
CASSPGTRNSNTQYF
TGTGCCAGCAGTCCAGGGACTAGGAATTCGAATACGCAGTATTTT
>.|TRBD1|TRBJ1-2|TRBV7-9
CASSFSTGGYGYTF
TGTGCCAGCAGCTTTTCAACAGGGGGCTATGGCTACACCTTC
>.|.|TRBJ2-7|TRBV6-5
CASRLGTSIFYEQYF
TGTGCCAGCAGGTTAGGGACTTCCATATTCTACGAGCAGTACTTC
>.|.|TRBJ1-3|TRBV19
CASGPGNTIYF
TGTGCCTCCGGGCCTGGAAACACCATATATTTT
>.|.|TRBJ2-3|TRBV9
CASSPNPRLGTDTQYF
TGTGCCAGCAGCCCGAACCCCCGACTGGGCACAGATACGCAGTATTTT
>.|.|TRBJ2-7|TRBV5-4
CASSLDGAQYEQYF
TGTGCCAGCAGCTTGGACGGGGCGCAGTACGAGCAGTACTTC